This T cell receptor (beta chain) was documented in a study of response to subunit inactivated influenza vaccine. General study results and limits: The authors put forward the suggestion that each seasonal influenza vaccination may bring in only a limited number of new T cells.

As regards this clonotype: Its target is unknown.

The CDR3 length is 15 residues. V was clipped by 0 bases and J by 4 bases, with 12 bases between them. Germline V gene data show CDR1 as WNHNN and CDR2 as SYGVQD (reference sequence). TCRdb used MiXCR to reprocess the RT-PCR reads, holding one entry per CDR3 protein. The sample includes 170,000 or so distinct CDR3 sequences, about 10% of them seen just once. V is TRBV10-1 and J is TRBJ1-1; tentatively, D is TRBD1 (5 bases). This sequence originates from a man aged 50-75 years who received an inactivated influenza vaccine. The specimen was CD8+ T cells sorted from PBMCs, collected around 25 months after vaccination. CDR3 DNA: TGCGCCAGCAGTGAGTCGATTGGGGGACGCACTGAAGCTTTCTTT. It is translated as CASSESIGGRTEAFF.